A single sample is the source of the 28 T cell receptor beta chains below, sequenced in a study of blood T cell repertoires in COVID-19. The repertoire was sequenced with immunoSEQ multiplex PCR; TCRdb's copy has only in-frame clones and lacks some. Among 100,000 to 150,000 clones listed, 75% to 90% were seen once. Input material: peripheral blood. The receptors come from a woman older than 75 with COVID-19, enrolled during active disease.

The chain employs TRBV12-5 and TRBJ2-3; 14 bases are shared with TRBD2. Germline CDR1 reads LGHNT; CDR2 reads FRNRAP. V was clipped by 2 bases and J by 3 bases; unmatched bases: 4. The CDR3 is 17 residues long. The CDR3 spells CASGLPTSGRGTDTQYF. The CDR3 nucleotides read TGTGCTAGTGGTTTGCCGACTAGCGGGAGGGGAACAGATACGCAGTATTTT.

The genes are TRBV13 and TRBJ2-2, with 10 bases that match TRBD1. The CDR3 runs 15 residues. Germline loops: CDR1 PRHDT, CDR2 FYEKMQ (reference sequence). The ends lost 4 bases at V and 7 bases at J; junction bases unmatched: 6. The CDR3 DNA sequence: TGTGCCAGCAGCTCGGACAGGGGGAACTACGGGGAGCTGTTTTTT. Protein: CASSSDRGNYGELFF. Looking up the rest from reference TRBV13 and TRBJ2-2 gives the full variable domain: AAGVIQSPRHLIKEKRETATLKCYPIPRHDTVYWYQQGPGQDPQFLISFYEKMQSDKGSIPDRFSAQQFSDYHSELNMSSLELGDSALYFCASSSDRGNYGELFFGEGSRLTVL.

This sequence joins TRBV4-1 and TRBJ1-4; 11 nucleotides agree with TRBD1. The junction had 5 bases not matched to a gene; V was cut back by 4 bases and J by 7 bases. Germline lookup yields CDR1 MGHRA and CDR2 YSYEKL. The CDR3 runs 15 residues. The CDR3 DNA is TGCGCCAGCAGCCTAGTCGGGACAGGGGGTGAAAAACTGTTTTTT. As protein: CASSLVGTGGEKLFF.

The CDR3 coding sequence is TGTGCCAGCAGCGCTTCCGGGACAGCCCACGAGCAGTACTTC. Translated, it gives CASSASGTAHEQYF. V gene TRBV7-9 combines with J gene TRBJ2-7; 7 bases map to TRBD1. The CDR3 is made up of 14 amino acids. Germline loops: CDR1 SEHNR, CDR2 FQNEAQ (reference sequence). After removal of 5 bases from V and 5 bases from J, the junction contained 9 bases not matched to a gene.

V gene TRBV6-6 combines with J gene TRBJ2-3, with 8 bases identical to TRBD2. Germline CDR1 MNHNY, CDR2 SVGAGI (reference sequence). V gave up 6 bases and J gave up 5 bases; unmatched junction bases: 10. The CDR3 is made up of 15 amino acids. Here the CDR3 reads CASSPGGSEGDTQYF. As DNA, the CDR3 is TGTGCCAGCAGCCCGGGGGGGAGTGAAGGAGATACGCAGTATTTT.

This chain links TRBV3-1 (or the pseudogene TRBV3-2) with TRBJ2-7; 7 positions agree with TRBD2. The CDR3 contains 14 residues. The V gene's germline CDR1 is LGHDT and CDR2 YNNKEL (reference sequence). V lost 3 bases, J lost 2 bases, and 4 bases stayed unmatched. DNA for the CDR3: TGTGCCAGCAGCCATTCCGGGGGGACCTACGAGCAGTACTTC. As protein: CASSHSGGTYEQYF.

V usage is TRBV5-1 and J usage is TRBJ1-2, with 7 positions matching TRBD1. CDR1 SGHRS and CDR2 YFSETQ come from the germline V gene. CDR3 size: 14 residues. V was pared by 2 bases and J by 6 bases, with 7 bases of the junction left unmatched. The CDR3: CASSLPTGKDGYTF. The CDR3 nucleotides read TGCGCCAGCAGCTTACCGACAGGGAAGGATGGCTACACCTTC.

The rearrangement links TRBV5-1 to TRBJ1-1; the match to TRBD1 covers 7 bases. The V segment lost 2 bases and the J segment 5 bases; nucleotides outside the gene matches: 9. The CDR3 is made up of 15 amino acids. Germline CDR1 reads SGHRS; CDR2 reads YFSETQ. The CDR3 coding sequence is TGCGCCAGCAGCTTAGGTTCGACAGGGCCAACTGAAGCTTTCTTT. Protein product: CASSLGSTGPTEAFF.

V and J are TRBV6-5 and TRBJ2-3; TRBD2 matches 11 bases. Trimming at V came to 7 bases and at J to 6 bases, leaving 9 bases not matched to a gene. The CDR3 is 15 amino acids. Germline V lookup: CDR1 MNHEY, CDR2 SVGAGI. The CDR3 is CASTLAGVSKDTQYF. The CDR3 DNA follows: TGTGCCAGCACACTAGCGGGAGTGTCAAAGGATACGCAGTATTTT.

The chain combines TRBV7-9 with TRBJ2-2; maybe TRBD1 (5 bases). CDR3 size: 14 residues. Germline CDR1 SEHNR, CDR2 FQNEAQ (reference sequence). V shed 6 bases and J shed 4 bases, with 12 bases lying between them. The CDR3 is CASRAGSVTGELFF. CDR3 in DNA: TGTGCCAGCAGGGCAGGGTCGGTCACCGGGGAGCTGTTTTTT.

This clone was seen a handful of times. The chain carries TRBV18 and TRBJ1-1; 9 bases fit TRBD1. The germline V gene encodes CDR1 KGHSH and CDR2 LQKENI. V gave up 3 bases and J gave up 7 bases; unmatched junction bases: 12. This CDR3 is built from 16 residues. The CDR3 spells CASSPLAGTGNGEAFF. CDR3 bases: TGTGCCAGCTCACCTTTAGCAGGGACAGGGAATGGTGAAGCTTTCTTT.

The chain employs TRBV28 and TRBJ1-4, with 7 positions matching TRBD1. The CDR3 is made up of 15 amino acids. V lost 6 bases, J lost 0 bases, and 4 bases stayed unmatched. Germline assignment: CDR1 MDHEN and CDR2 SYDVKM. The CDR3 DNA sequence: TGTGCCAGCAGGGGGACAGCCCCAACTAATGAAAAACTGTTTTTT. Translated: CASRGTAPTNEKLFF.

The V gene is TRBV15, the J gene TRBJ2-5; 9 nucleotides agree with TRBD2. Germline V gene data show CDR1 as LNHNV and CDR2 as YYDKDF (reference sequence). J was trimmed by 4 bases and V by 1 base; bases with no gene match: 7. The CDR3 loop spans 16 amino acids. CDR3 sequence reads: CATSRAGLAGLETQYF. The CDR3 DNA reads as TGTGCCACCAGCAGAGCGGGACTAGCTGGATTAGAGACCCAGTACTTC.

V gene TRBV11-2 combines with J gene TRBJ1-4; 8 bases are a match to TRBD1. Germline values: CDR1 SGHAT, CDR2 FQNNGV. With 5 bases clipped from V and 5 bases from J, the junction kept 7 bases outside the gene matches. CDR3 length: 15 amino acids. The CDR3 spells CASSPGTGFNEKLFF. The CDR3 bases are TGTGCCAGCAGCCCCGGGACAGGTTTCAATGAAAAACTGTTTTTT.

The V and J genes are TRBV4-3 and TRBJ2-6; 9 bases are a match to TRBD2. The germline gives CDR1 LGHNA, CDR2 YSLEER. After removal of 0 bases from V and 0 bases from J, the junction contained 9 bases not matched to a gene. This CDR3 region has 20 residues. CDR3 bases: TGCGCCAGCAGCCAAGATCCCCCCAGCGGGAGGTACTCTGGGGCCAACGTCCTGACTTTC. This codes for CASSQDPPSGRYSGANVLTF.

The V gene is TRBV5-1, the J gene TRBJ2-2, with D tentatively TRBD2 (6 bases). Germline loops: CDR1 SGHRS, CDR2 YFSETQ. V was pared by 2 bases and J by 5 bases, with 16 bases between. CDR3 size: 16 residues. CDR3 nucleotide sequence: TGCGCCAGCAGCTTAAGTGCGGGAATAAATACCGGGGAGCTGTTTTTT. Amino acids: CASSLSAGINTGELFF.

This chain connects TRBV6-2 or TRBV6-3 to TRBJ2-7; 9 bases line up with TRBD1. The J segment lost 4 bases and the V segment lost 4 bases, leaving 5 bases of the junction unmatched. Germline CDR1 is MNHEY and CDR2 is SVGEGT. The CDR3 loop spans 14 amino acids. The CDR3 spells CASSWGQGNYEQYF. The CDR3 bases are TGTGCCAGCAGTTGGGGACAGGGTAATTACGAGCAGTACTTC.

This clone appeared a few times. The rearrangement links TRBV9 to TRBJ1-1, with 8 nucleotides matching TRBD1. CDR3 length: 13 amino acids. The V gene end was trimmed by 4 bases and the J gene end by 4 bases; junction bases not matched to a gene: 3. Germline loops: CDR1 SGDLS, CDR2 YYNGEE. The CDR3 DNA sequence: TGTGCCAGCAGCTTCGGACAGGGCACTGAAGCTTTCTTT. The encoded protein is CASSFGQGTEAFF.

This chain links TRBV7-8 with TRBJ1-1, with D maybe TRBD1 (5 bases). Germline V CDR1 and CDR2: SGHVS, FQNEAQ. The CDR3 covers 13 residues. The V gene lost 2 bases and the J gene lost 9 bases, with 13 bases spanning the gap. The CDR3 loop reads CASSLRGGTQAFF. CDR3 bases: TGTGCCAGCAGCTTACGGGGCGGGACCCAAGCTTTCTTT.

This chain uses TRBV7-2 with TRBJ2-7; TRBD2 matches at 9 bases. The CDR3 is 16 amino acids. In germline, CDR1 is SGHTA, CDR2 FQGNSA. V lost 7 bases and J lost 4; bases outside the gene matches: 14. The CDR3: CASKPFDGLARYEQYF. CDR3 sequence (DNA): TGTGCCAGCAAGCCATTCGATGGACTAGCGCGGTACGAGCAGTACTTC.

This clone turned up a few times. The chain has TRBV28 and TRBJ1-5, with D perhaps TRBD1 (5 bases). The ends were cut back, 4 bases at V and 3 bases at J, with 13 bases in the middle. The CDR3 extends over 15 amino acids. The germline V gene encodes CDR1 MDHEN and CDR2 SYDVKM. The CDR3 nucleotides read TGTGCCAGCAGTTCGCCCATGACAGACAATCAGCCCCAGCATTTT. It specifies CASSSPMTDNQPQHF.

This chain connects TRBV13 to TRBJ2-7; no firm D call. This CDR3 comprises 13 residues. The germline V gene encodes CDR1 PRHDT and CDR2 FYEKMQ (reference sequence). The germline V and J ends were trimmed by 3 bases and 5 bases, with 11 bases remaining between them. The DNA for the CDR3 is TGTGCCAGCAGCTTCCCATCTTCGGACGAGCAGTACTTC. It yields the protein CASSFPSSDEQYF.

This chain uses TRBV7-2 with TRBJ1-6; possible D gene TRBD1, 6 bases. Trimming stripped 6 bases from V and 0 bases from J, with 9 bases between. CDR1 is SGHTA and CDR2 is FQGNSA in the germline V gene. This CDR3 is 15 amino acids long. The CDR3 here is CASRPDSSYNSPLHF. In DNA form, the CDR3 reads TGTGCCAGCAGGCCGGACAGCTCCTATAATTCACCCCTCCACTTT. The variable domain in full, completed from reference TRBV7-2 and TRBJ1-6, reads GAGVSQSPSNKVTEKGKDVELRCDPISGHTALYWYRQSLGQGLEFLIYFQGNSAPDKSGLPSDRFSAERTGGSVSTLTIQRTQQEDSAVYLCASRPDSSYNSPLHFGNGTRLTVT.

The V and J genes are TRBV3-1 (or the pseudogene TRBV3-2) and TRBJ1-1, with a weak D call TRBD1 (6 bases). V was cut by 2 bases and J by 7 bases, with 11 bases left in between. The CDR3 totals 13 residues. CDR1 is LGHDT and CDR2 is YNNKEL in the germline V gene (reference sequence). In nucleotides, the CDR3 is TGTGCCAGCAGCCAATCCGGACAGTTTGAAGCTTTCTTT. This translates into CASSQSGQFEAFF.

In the case of this clone: The junction departs from germline at one end; a sequencing error may be responsible. J is TRBJ1-5 and V is TRBV2; TRBD1 agrees at 8 bases. Germline V CDR1 and CDR2: SNHLY, FYNNEI. This CDR3 is 15 amino acids long. As DNA, the CDR3 is TGTGCCAGCACTGAATCGACAGGGGGCAATCAGCCCCAGCATTTT. Amino acid sequence: CASTESTGGNQPQHF. Drawing the rest from reference TRBV2 and TRBJ1-5, the complete variable domain is EPEVTQTPSHQVTQMGQEVILRCVPISNHLYFYWYRQILGQKVEFLVSFYNNEISEKSEIFDDQFSVERPDGSNFTLKIRSTKLEDSAMYFCASTESTGGNQPQHFGDGTRLSIL.

This chain joins TRBV6-5 and TRBJ1-1; the match to TRBD1 covers 8 bases. Germline CDR1 and CDR2: MNHEY and SVGAGI. CDR3 size: 14 residues. V trimming: 6 bases; J trimming: 8 bases; junction bases outside the gene matches: 11. In nucleotides, the CDR3 is TGTGCCAGCAGGTTAGGGCAGGGGGCGGTGGAAGCTTTCTTT. Translating gives CASRLGQGAVEAFF.

A few counts support this clone. The chain has TRBV28 and TRBJ2-7; 10 bases line up with TRBD1. The CDR3 contains 14 residues. The junction had 7 bases not matched to a gene; V was cut back by 5 bases and J by 6 bases. Germline lookup yields CDR1 MDHEN and CDR2 SYDVKM. The CDR3 DNA follows: TGTGCCAGCAGTCGGACAGGGGGGAGCCTCGAGCAGTACTTC. Its translation is CASSRTGGSLEQYF. The full variable domain, with the rest looked up from reference TRBV28 and TRBJ2-7, is DVKVTQSSRYLVKRTGEKVFLECVQDMDHENMFWYRQDPGLGLRLIYFSYDVKMKEKGDIPEGYSVSREKKERFSLILESASTNQTSMYLCASSRTGGSLEQYFGPGTRLTVT.

This sequence joins TRBV5-1 and TRBJ1-1; D is possibly TRBD1 (6 bases). The CDR3 loop spans 12 amino acids. Germline CDR1 SGHRS, CDR2 YFSETQ. Trimming took off 5 bases at V and 2 bases at J, with 7 bases between the two ends. The CDR3 nucleotides are TGCGCCAGCAGACAGGGTAACACTGAAGCTTTCTTT. Its protein is CASRQGNTEAFF.